This T cell receptor beta chain appears in the sequencing data of a study of early T cells in non-severe SARS-CoV-2 infection. As for the study in general: The study sequenced bulk RNA from unsorted whole blood, with chains unpaired.

Unique molecular identifiers (one per individual cDNA molecule) were attached. TCRdb reanalysed the 5' RACE reads using MiXCR and keeps one entry per CDR3 protein. In the table there are tens of thousands of distinct CDR3 sequences, 11% to 15% of which are singletons. Study findings and constraints: Matching with VDJdb favored anti-spike CD8 responses (missing private and CD4 specificities).

Germline CDR1 SGHNT, CDR2 YENEEA. V shed 3 bases and J shed 1 base, with 19 bases lying between them. The length of the CDR3 is 17 residues. There are many counts of this clonotype. What it binds is not known. This sequence was found in an adult who was a healthcare worker with PCR-confirmed SARS-CoV-2 infection or an uninfected control (not recorded which). J is TRBJ2-7 and V is TRBV11-3; D is undetermined. The source material was whole blood. This CDR3 is CASSFHHRRNISYEQYF. The CDR3 DNA reads TGTGCCAGCAGCTTCCACCACCGTCGGAACATATCCTACGAGCAGTACTTC.